The source of this T cell receptor beta chain is a study of cytomegalovirus exposure and HLA in healthy donors. Notes on the study in general: An analysis that was carried out later associated fewer than 20,000 TCR beta sequences with HLA alleles at 0.05 false discovery rate. The majority of CMV-associated TCR beta chains were reported as apparently HLA-restricted in a later analysis. A few V segments could not be told apart, such as TRBV6-2 and TRBV6-3, and were left out.

It was with 60 Vbeta and 13 Jbeta primers that the PCR ran. Some clones are missing from TCRdb's copy, which holds only in-frame ones; the method was immunoSEQ multiplex PCR. The sample lists roughly 250,000 clones, about 66% occurring once. With regard to this clone: The antigen remains unidentified. This same CDR3 is encoded by further DNA sequences in the sample.

The V gene end was trimmed by 2 bases and the J gene end by 0 bases; junction bases not matched to a gene: 4. The CDR3 is 15 amino acids. CDR1 is MNHEY, CDR2 SMNVEV, per germline (reference sequence). The chain has TRBV27 and TRBJ2-7, with 7 bases fitting TRBD1. The receptor was derived from a female donor in good health and CMV-seronegative. Sequencing used PBMCs. CDR3: CASSLTGQSSYEQYF. CDR3 nucleotides: TGTGCCAGCAGTTTAACGGGACAGTCCTCCTACGAGCAGTACTTC.